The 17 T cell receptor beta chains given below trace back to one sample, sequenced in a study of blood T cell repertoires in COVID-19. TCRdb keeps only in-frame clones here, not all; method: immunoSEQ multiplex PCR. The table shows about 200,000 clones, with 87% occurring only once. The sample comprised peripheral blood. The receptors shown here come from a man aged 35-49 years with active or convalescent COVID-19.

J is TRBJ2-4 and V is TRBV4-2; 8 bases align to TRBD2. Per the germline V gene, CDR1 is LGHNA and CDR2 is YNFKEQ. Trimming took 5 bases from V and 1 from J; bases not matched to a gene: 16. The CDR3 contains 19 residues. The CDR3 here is CASSDPPGGPSLAKNIQYF. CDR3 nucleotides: TGTGCCAGCAGCGACCCCCCGGGAGGGCCGAGTTTGGCCAAAAACATTCAGTACTTC.

The CDR3 loop is CASSFRGTEAFF. CDR3 bases: TGTGCCAGCAGTTTCCGGGGCACTGAAGCTTTCTTT. This sequence joins TRBV27 and TRBJ1-1; D gene uncertain. Trimming took 3 bases from V and 4 from J, leaving 6 bases between them. The CDR3 has 12 residues. Looked up from germline, CDR1 is MNHEY and CDR2 is SMNVEV (reference sequence).

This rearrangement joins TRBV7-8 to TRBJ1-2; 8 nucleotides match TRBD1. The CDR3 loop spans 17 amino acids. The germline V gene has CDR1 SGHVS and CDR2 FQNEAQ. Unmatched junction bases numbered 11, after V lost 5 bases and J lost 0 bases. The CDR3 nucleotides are TGTGCCAGCAGCCCCCTGGGACAGGCCAATGCTAACTATGGCTACACCTTC. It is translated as CASSPLGQANANYGYTF.

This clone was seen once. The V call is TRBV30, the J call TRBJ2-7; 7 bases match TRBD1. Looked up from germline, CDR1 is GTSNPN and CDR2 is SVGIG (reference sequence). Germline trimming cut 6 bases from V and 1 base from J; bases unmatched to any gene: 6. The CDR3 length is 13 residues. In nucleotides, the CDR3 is TGTGCCTGCAGGGGGAGCACTTCCTACGAGCAGTACTTC. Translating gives CACRGSTSYEQYF.

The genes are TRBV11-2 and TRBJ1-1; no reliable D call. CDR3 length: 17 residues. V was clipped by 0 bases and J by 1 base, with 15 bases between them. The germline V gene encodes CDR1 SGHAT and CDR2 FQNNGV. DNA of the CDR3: TGTGCCAGCAGCTTAGACGCCGTTTCTAGAGCGAACACTGAAGCTTTCTTT. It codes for CASSLDAVSRANTEAFF.

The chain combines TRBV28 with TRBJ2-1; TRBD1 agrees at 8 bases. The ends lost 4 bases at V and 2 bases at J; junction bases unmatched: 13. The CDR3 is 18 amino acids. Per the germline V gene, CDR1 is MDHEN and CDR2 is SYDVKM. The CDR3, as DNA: TGTGCCAGCAGTTCGAGCCTCTCCGGGACAGGACCCTACAATGAGCAGTTCTTC. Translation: CASSSSLSGTGPYNEQFF.

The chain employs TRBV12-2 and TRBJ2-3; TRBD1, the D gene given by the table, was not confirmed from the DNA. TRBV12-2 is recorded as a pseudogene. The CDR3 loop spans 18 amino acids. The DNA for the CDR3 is TGTGCAAGTCGCCCACCAGACAGGGAACCAAGTAGGACAGATACGCAGTATTTT. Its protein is CASRPPDREPSRTDTQYF.

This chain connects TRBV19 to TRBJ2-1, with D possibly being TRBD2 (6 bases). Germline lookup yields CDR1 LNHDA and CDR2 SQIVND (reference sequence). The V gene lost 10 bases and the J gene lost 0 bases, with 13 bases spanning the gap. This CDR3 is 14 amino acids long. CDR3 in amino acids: CATALASSYNEQFF. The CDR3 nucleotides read TGTGCCACGGCCCTAGCGAGCTCCTACAATGAGCAGTTCTTC.

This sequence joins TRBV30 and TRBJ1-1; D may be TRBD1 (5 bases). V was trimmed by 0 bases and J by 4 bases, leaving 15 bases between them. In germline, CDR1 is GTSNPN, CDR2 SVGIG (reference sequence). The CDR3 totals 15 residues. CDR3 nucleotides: TGTGCCTGGAGTGTCGCGGGGACCTCAATCACTGAAGCTTTCTTT. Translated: CAWSVAGTSITEAFF.

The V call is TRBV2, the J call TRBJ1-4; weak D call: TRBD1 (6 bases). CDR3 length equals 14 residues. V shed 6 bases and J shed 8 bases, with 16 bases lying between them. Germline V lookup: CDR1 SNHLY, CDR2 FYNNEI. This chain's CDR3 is CASRVTGLGEKLFF. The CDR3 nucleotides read TGTGCCAGCAGAGTAACAGGGCTGGGGGAAAAACTGTTTTTT. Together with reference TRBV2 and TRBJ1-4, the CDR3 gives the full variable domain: EPEVTQTPSHQVTQMGQEVILRCVPISNHLYFYWYRQILGQKVEFLVSFYNNEISEKSEIFDDQFSVERPDGSNFTLKIRSTKLEDSAMYFCASRVTGLGEKLFFGSGTQLSVL.

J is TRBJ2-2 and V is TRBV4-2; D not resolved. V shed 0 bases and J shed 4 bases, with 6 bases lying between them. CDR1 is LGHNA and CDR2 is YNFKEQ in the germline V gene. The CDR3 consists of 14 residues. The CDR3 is CASSQEMATGELFF. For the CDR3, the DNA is TGTGCCAGCAGCCAAGAGATGGCCACCGGGGAGCTGTTTTTT.

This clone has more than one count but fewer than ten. The CDR3 region is CASSWGGPVAYEQYF. The CDR3 nucleotides read TGCGCCAGCAGCTGGGGGGGGCCGGTCGCCTACGAGCAGTACTTC. The chain employs TRBV5-1 and TRBJ2-7, with D possibly TRBD2 on 7 matching bases. The germline V gene has CDR1 SGHRS and CDR2 YFSETQ. Trimming took 3 bases from V and 2 from J, leaving 15 bases between them. There are 15 residues in the CDR3.

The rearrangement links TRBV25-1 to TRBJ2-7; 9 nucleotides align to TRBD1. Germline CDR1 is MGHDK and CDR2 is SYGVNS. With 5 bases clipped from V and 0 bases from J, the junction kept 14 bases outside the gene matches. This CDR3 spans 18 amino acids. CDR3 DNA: TGTGCCAGCAGTTCTACAGGGGGCCCCAACAACTTCTCCTACGAGCAGTACTTC. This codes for CASSSTGGPNNFSYEQYF.

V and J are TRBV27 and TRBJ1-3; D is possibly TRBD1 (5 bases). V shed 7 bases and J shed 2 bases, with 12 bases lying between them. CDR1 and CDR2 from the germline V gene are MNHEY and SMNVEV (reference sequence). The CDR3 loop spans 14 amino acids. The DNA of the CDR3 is TGTGCCAGCAAATCAGGGCTAACTGGAAACACCATATATTTT. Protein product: CASKSGLTGNTIYF.

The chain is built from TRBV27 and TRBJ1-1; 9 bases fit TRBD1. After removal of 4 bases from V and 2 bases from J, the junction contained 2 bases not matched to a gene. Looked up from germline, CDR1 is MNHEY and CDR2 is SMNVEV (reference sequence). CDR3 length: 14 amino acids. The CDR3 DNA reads TGTGCCAGCAGTTCGGGACAGGGTAACACTGAAGCTTTCTTT. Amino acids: CASSSGQGNTEAFF.

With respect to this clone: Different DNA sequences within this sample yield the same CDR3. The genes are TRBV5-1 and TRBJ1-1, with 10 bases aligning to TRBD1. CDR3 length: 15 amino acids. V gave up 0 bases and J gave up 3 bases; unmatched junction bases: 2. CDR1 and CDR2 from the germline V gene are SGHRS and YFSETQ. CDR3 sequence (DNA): TGCGCCAGCAGCTTGGGACAGGGGGCCGACACTGAAGCTTTCTTT. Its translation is CASSLGQGADTEAFF.

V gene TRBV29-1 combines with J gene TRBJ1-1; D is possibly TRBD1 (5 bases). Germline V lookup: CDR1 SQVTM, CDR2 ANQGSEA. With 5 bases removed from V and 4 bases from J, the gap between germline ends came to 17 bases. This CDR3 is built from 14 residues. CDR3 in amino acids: CSVIVYGGATEAFF. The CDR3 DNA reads TGCAGCGTTATCGTCTACGGGGGAGCCACTGAAGCTTTCTTT.